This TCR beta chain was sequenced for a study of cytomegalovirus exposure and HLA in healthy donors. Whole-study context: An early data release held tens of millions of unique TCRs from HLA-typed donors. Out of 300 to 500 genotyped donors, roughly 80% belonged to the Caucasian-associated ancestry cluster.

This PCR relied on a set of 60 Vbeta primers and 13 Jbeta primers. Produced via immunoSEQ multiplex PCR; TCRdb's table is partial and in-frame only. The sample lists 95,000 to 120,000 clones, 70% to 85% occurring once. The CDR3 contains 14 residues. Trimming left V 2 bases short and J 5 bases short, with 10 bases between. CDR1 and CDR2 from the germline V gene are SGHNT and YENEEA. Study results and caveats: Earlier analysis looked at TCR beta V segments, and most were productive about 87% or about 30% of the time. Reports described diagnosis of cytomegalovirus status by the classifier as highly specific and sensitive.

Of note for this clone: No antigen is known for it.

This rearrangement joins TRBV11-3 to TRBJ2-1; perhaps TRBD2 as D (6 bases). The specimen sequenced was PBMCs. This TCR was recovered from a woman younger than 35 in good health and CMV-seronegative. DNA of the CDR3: TGTGCCAGCAGCTTATTTCCGGGGGACAATGAGCAGTTCTTC. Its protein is CASSLFPGDNEQFF.